The 12 T cell receptor beta chains reported below all come from one sample, sequenced in a study of blood T cell repertoires in COVID-19. Sequencing used immunoSEQ multiplex PCR; TCRdb keeps in-frame clones, though not all of them. The top ten hold about 2.2% of the sample, which has around 200,000 clones, roughly nine tenths seen once. The sample was PBMCs or T cells enriched from blood (not recorded which). Receptor source: a woman between 40 and 55 years old with acute COVID-19.

The chain combines TRBV6-2 or TRBV6-3 with TRBJ2-2; weak D call: TRBD2 (5 bases). Deletions cut 5 bases from V and 6 bases from J, with 13 bases between. There are 14 residues in the CDR3. Germline V gives CDR1 MNHEY, CDR2 SVGEGT. The CDR3 coding sequence is TGTGCCAGCAGTACTGGAGCTAGCTCCGGGGAGCTGTTTTTT. Amino acids: CASSTGASSGELFF.

The V gene is TRBV18, the J gene TRBJ1-5; D unclear. Trimming shortened V by 4 bases and J by 0 bases, and 7 bases separated the two germline ends. Germline V CDR1 and CDR2: KGHSH, LQKENI. This CDR3 is 14 amino acids long. CDR3 DNA: TGTGCCAGCTCACAACAGTATAGCAATCAGCCCCAGCATTTT. Its protein product is CASSQQYSNQPQHF. The whole variable domain, filled in from reference TRBV18 and TRBJ1-5, reads NAGVMQNPRHLVRRRGQEARLRCSPMKGHSHVYWYRQLPEEGLKFMVYLQKENIIDESGMPKERFSAEFPKEGPSILRIQQVVRGDSAAYFCASSQQYSNQPQHFGDGTRLSIL.

This clone was recorded only once. The chain has TRBV6-5 and TRBJ2-3; 7 nucleotides align to TRBD2. Germline trimming cut 6 bases from V and 6 bases from J; bases unmatched to any gene: 6. This CDR3 is 13 amino acids long. Per germline, CDR1 MNHEY and CDR2 SVGAGI. The CDR3 DNA is TGTGCCAGCAGACTGGGGGGGACGGATACGCAGTATTTT. It translates to CASRLGGTDTQYF.

The chain links TRBV7-2 to TRBJ2-1; D possibly corresponds to TRBD2 (5 bases). This CDR3 has 15 amino acids. CDR1 SGHTA and CDR2 FQGNSA come from the germline V gene. Trimming removed 1 base at V and 2 bases at J, with 9 bases between. The CDR3 DNA reads as TGTGCCAGCAGCTTAGGTTGGCGGGCCTACAATGAGCAGTTCTTC. Its translation: CASSLGWRAYNEQFF.

The V and J genes are TRBV19 and TRBJ1-1; 7 nucleotides align to TRBD1. Germline V lookup: CDR1 LNHDA, CDR2 SQIVND (reference sequence). The CDR3 has 13 amino acids. V gave up 6 bases and J gave up 7 bases; unmatched junction bases: 8. The CDR3 sequence: CASRRGQRFEAFF. In DNA form, the CDR3 reads TGTGCCAGTAGGAGGGGACAGCGATTTGAAGCTTTCTTT.

This clone occurred once. The chain's CDR3 is CASSPETVPGELFF. CDR3 nucleotides: TGTGCCAGCTCACCAGAGACAGTTCCCGGGGAGCTGTTTTTT. This sequence joins TRBV18 and TRBJ2-2, with D perhaps matching TRBD1 (5 bases). V lost 2 bases and J lost 6, with 10 bases in between. Germline CDR1 KGHSH, CDR2 LQKENI. The CDR3 consists of 14 residues.

V is TRBV10-2 and J is TRBJ2-7; maybe TRBD2 (5 bases). The CDR3 sequence is 14 residues long. CDR1 is WSHSY and CDR2 is SAAADI in the germline V gene. V lost 0 bases and J lost 5, with 11 bases in between. The CDR3 region has the DNA TGCGCCAGCAGTGAGTCGGCTAGCTACAACGAGCAGTACTTC. It is translated as CASSESASYNEQYF.

This chain joins TRBV6-1 and TRBJ2-7; a weak D match, TRBD1 (6 bases). CDR1 is MNHNS, CDR2 SASEGT, per germline. The CDR3 consists of 18 residues. V dropped 2 bases and J dropped 4 bases, with 24 bases sitting between them. The CDR3 region has the DNA TGTGCCAGCAGTGAAAGTCTTAGGGGGAAGTCAGTGGGGTACGAGCAGTACTTC. It specifies CASSESLRGKSVGYEQYF.

The CDR3 here is CAWSVTRNTEAFF. The DNA for the CDR3 is TGTGCCTGGAGTGTAACTCGGAACACTGAAGCTTTCTTT. The chain couples TRBV30 to TRBJ1-1; D is undetermined. The germline gives CDR1 GTSNPN, CDR2 SVGIG (reference sequence). The CDR3 consists of 13 residues. Trimming cost V 0 bases and J 1 base, with 6 bases left between them.

This chain connects TRBV18 to TRBJ2-1; D might be TRBD2 (6 bases). This CDR3 has 15 residues. The V gene lost 2 bases and the J gene lost 4 bases, with 12 bases spanning the gap. Germline CDR1 and CDR2: KGHSH and LQKENI. The CDR3 loop is CASSPSRTIYNEQFF. The CDR3 nucleotides read TGTGCCAGCTCACCATCCAGGACTATATACAATGAGCAGTTCTTC.

The CDR3: CASNRKAGGAALYQETQYF. CDR3 nucleotides: TGTGCCAGCAACCGAAAGGCGGGAGGGGCGGCCCTGTACCAAGAGACCCAGTACTTC. This chain uses TRBV7-9 with TRBJ2-5; 9 nucleotides agree with TRBD2. Germline assignment: CDR1 SEHNR and CDR2 FQNEAQ (reference sequence). The CDR3 sequence is 19 residues long. Unmatched junction bases numbered 18, after V lost 7 bases and J lost 0 bases.

This rearrangement joins TRBV12-5 to TRBJ1-5; 7 bases fit TRBD1. CDR3 length: 16 residues. The V and J ends lost 9 bases and 4 bases, in that order; junction bases with no gene match: 15. Germline V gives CDR1 LGHNT, CDR2 FRNRAP. The CDR3 spells CASGQTGQLPNQPQHF. The CDR3 coding sequence is TGTGCTAGCGGTCAAACGGGACAGTTGCCAAATCAGCCCCAGCATTTT.